The source of this T cell receptor beta chain is a study of T cell repertoires in cytomegalovirus infection. The CDR3 totals 15 residues. The J segment lost 8 bases and the V segment lost 2 bases, leaving 7 bases of the junction unmatched. Using its own MiXCR run on the reads, TCRdb lists one record per CDR3 protein. Found here are just over 450,000 distinct CDR3 sequences, about 42% of them singletons; the top ten hold 35% to 50%. In regard to this clonotype: The antigen is not known.

This sequence originates from a human donor in good health (CMV status not recorded). Some clones in this sample may be carry-over from other donors' samples. Sequencing used cultured PBMCs, obtained from culture after CMV antigen stimulation. The chain recombines TRBV12-3 or TRBV12-4 with TRBJ2-1, with 9 bases that match TRBD1. The CDR3 sequence is CASSLRGQGRDEQFF. The CDR3 DNA follows: TGTGCCAGCAGTTTAAGGGGACAGGGAAGGGATGAGCAGTTCTTC.